A selection of T cell receptor beta chains follows, all from one sample in a study of blood T cell repertoires in COVID-19. Sequencing used immunoSEQ multiplex PCR; TCRdb keeps in-frame clones, though not all of them. Among about 8,500 clones listed, 75% to 90% were seen once. The sequenced sample was peripheral blood. These receptors all stem from a human donor with active COVID-19. The donor label of this sample is uncertain. The CDR3 runs from the conserved cysteine through the conserved F or W. Fields, in order: V gene, CDR3 protein.

TRBV3-1/TRBV3-2 | CASSQEGLAGEECQQYF
TRBV19 | CASSQTGARMGNQPQHF
TRBV5-1 | CASSPGQGGETQYF
TRBV5-4 | CASSGLAGVDEQFF
TRBV19 | CASSMVPVANTGELFF
TRBV5-1 | CASRARDSSYNEQFF
TRBV5-1 | CASSGRENGNEQFF
TRBV18 | CASSPLPGEREQYF
TRBV9 | CASSVRTENTGELFF
TRBV27 | CASIPLGGSNYGYTF
TRBV20-1 | CGSGVTGELFF
TRBV4-1 | CASSQGQLISTNEKLFF
TRBV7-8 | CASSLEPQGLRFYGYTF
TRBV19 | CASSIGALFSYNEQFF
TRBV5-1 | CASSHGTGGLAKNIQYF
TRBV12-5 | CASGLVQKQGAAGTEAFF
TRBV3-1/TRBV3-2 | CASSQVLSEAFF
TRBV30 | CAWSGQGQDGSGYTF
TRBV27 | CASSFRGNTEAFF
TRBV7-2 | CASSLGTGGVRTDTQYF
TRBV9 | CASSVSTGGETQYF
TRBV6-2/TRBV6-3 | CASSSGLAGVNEQFF
TRBV11-2 | CASTPTVGELFF
TRBV25-1 | CASSATSGVADEQFF
TRBV7-8 | CASSLGTAYGYTF
TRBV5-6 | CASSLERLSYEQYF
TRBV28 | CASSPGGTAYEQYF
TRBV24-1 | CATSDRSGGNLYGYTF
TRBV3-1/TRBV3-2 | CASSPPTGGKNEKLFF
TRBV27 | CASRPAGAQSPLHF
TRBV6-5 | CASRGGQGADTQYF
TRBV10-3 | CAVYDGQSSGNTIYF
TRBV10-3 | CAISSTGGAGQPQHF
TRBV7-9 | CASSLARGANYGYTF
TRBV12-1 | CASSLTSGGDEQFF
TRBV5-5 | CASSFYRGNTEAFF
TRBV5-5 | CASSWASRNTEAFF
TRBV3-1/TRBV3-2 | CASSKRATTGFNSPLHF
TRBV10-2 | CATKSTTGGKSYNEQFF
TRBV29-1 | CSLGGANGYTF
TRBV6-5 | CASSPTVNYGYTF
TRBV12-5 | CASGLARTDFYEQYF
TRBV10-1 | CASTKGQFGMALSNQPQHF
TRBV6-2/TRBV6-3 | CASSYRGQIYSNQPQHF
TRBV7-2 | CASSPLGGTPDTQYF
TRBV19 | CASSFARGEINEQFF
TRBV11-2 | CASGSGEHNTGELFF
TRBV6-5 | CASSYTDTSYEQYF